The 8 T cell receptor beta chains reported below all come from one sample, sequenced in a study of graft-versus-host responses after intestinal transplantation. Clones were read by immunoSEQ multiplex PCR, and TCRdb kept only the in-frame ones, dropping some. The sample lists tens of thousands of clones; roughly 91% were seen once. Source: PBMCs, taken about 800 days after a first intestinal transplant, on the day of a second. The receptors were gathered from a human patient who received an intestinal transplant, so some T cells may come from the graft donor.

V and J are TRBV2 and TRBJ1-4; no definite D call. V lost 0 bases to trimming and J lost 3 bases, with 17 bases between them. The CDR3 runs 18 residues. The V gene's germline CDR1 is SNHLY and CDR2 FYNNEI. The CDR3 DNA reads TGTGCCAGCAGTGAAGCGGCAGGAGTGACGATCTCTAATGAAAAACTGTTTTTT. It encodes CASSEAAGVTISNEKLFF.

This chain links TRBV28 with TRBJ1-1; 8 bases map to TRBD1. CDR1 and CDR2 from the germline V gene are MDHEN and SYDVKM. J was trimmed by 1 base and V by 3 bases; bases with no gene match: 19. This CDR3 has 20 amino acids. The CDR3 loop is CASSFLAARGRVEGNTEAFF. DNA of the CDR3: TGTGCCAGCAGTTTCCTGGCCGCCAGGGGGCGAGTGGAGGGGAACACTGAAGCTTTCTTT.

V usage is TRBV19 and J usage is TRBJ1-1; no reliable D call. V dropped 8 bases and J dropped 5 bases, with 18 bases sitting between them. This CDR3 spans 14 amino acids. Germline V gene sequence: CDR1 LNHDA, CDR2 SQIVND (reference sequence). This chain's CDR3 is CASSTESSYTEAFF. The CDR3 nucleotides read TGTGCCAGTTCCACGGAGAGTAGTTATACTGAAGCTTTCTTT.

The J gene is TRBJ1-4, the V gene TRBV5-1, with D uncertain. Looked up from germline, CDR1 is SGHRS and CDR2 is YFSETQ. CDR3 length: 15 amino acids. Trimming left V 3 bases short and J 0 bases short, with 9 bases between. The CDR3 protein is CASSSRDATNEKLFF. The CDR3 DNA sequence: TGCGCCAGCAGCTCGAGAGATGCAACTAATGAAAAACTGTTTTTT.

The chain recombines TRBV11-3 with TRBJ2-2; the D is unclear. The CDR3 totals 15 residues. Trimming pared 3 bases from V and 0 bases from J, leaving 8 bases between. Germline CDR1 SGHNT, CDR2 YENEEA. This CDR3 reads CASSFAGTNTGELFF. The CDR3, as DNA: TGTGCCAGCAGCTTTGCAGGAACGAACACCGGGGAGCTGTTTTTT. The variable domain in full, with the rest retrieved from reference TRBV11-3 and TRBJ2-2, is EAGVVQSPRYKIIEKKQPVAFWCNPISGHNTLYWYLQNLGQGPELLIRYENEEAVDDSQLPKDRFSAERLKGVDSTLKIQPAELGDSAVYLCASSFAGTNTGELFFGEGSRLTVL.

The chain uses TRBV28 and TRBJ1-6; TRBD1 is a possible D gene (5 bases). Trimming took off 3 bases at V and 14 bases at J, with 17 bases between the two ends. The CDR3 covers 14 residues. Looked up from germline, CDR1 is MDHEN and CDR2 is SYDVKM. The CDR3 reads CASSLAAGPEALHF. The CDR3 region has the DNA TGTGCCAGCAGTTTGGCTGCGGGGCCTGAGGCCCTCCACTTT.

The chain links TRBV27 to TRBJ2-1; tentatively, D is TRBD2 (6 bases). CDR3 length equals 14 residues. V was shortened by 2 bases and J by 2 bases, with 7 bases between the two germline ends. Germline lookup yields CDR1 MNHEY and CDR2 SMNVEV (reference sequence). The CDR3 nucleotides read TGTGCCAGCAGTTTAACGGGAGCCTACAATGAGCAGTTCTTC. Translation gives CASSLTGAYNEQFF.

The J gene is TRBJ2-7, the V gene TRBV28; D uncertain. Trimming pared 6 bases from V and 0 bases from J, leaving 12 bases between. This CDR3 is built from 14 residues. Per germline, CDR1 MDHEN and CDR2 SYDVKM. The CDR3 DNA reads as TGTGCCAGCAGCCTTGCACTTCCCTCCTACGAGCAGTACTTC. Translating it yields CASSLALPSYEQYF.